The rows below give T cell receptor beta chains drawn from one sample of a study of response to subunit inactivated influenza vaccine. Each CDR3 protein is one row after TCRdb ran MiXCR on the RT-PCR reads. Of approximately 730,000 distinct CDR3 sequences in the sample, about 15% are singletons; the top ten hold around 7.3%. Sample: PBMCs from blood, taken 14 to 15 days before vaccination. These receptors were collected from a man in his fifties who received an inactivated influenza vaccine. CDR3s include the opening cysteine and the closing phenylalanine or tryptophan. A D gene is named only where the DNA matches it firmly. Clone size is not always given. Where it is, it says once, few, many or a class for expanded clones.

NA | NA | TRBJ1-1 | TRBV19 | CASSNGDTEAFF | TGTGCCAGTAGTAATGGGGATACTGAAGCTTTCTTT
few | NA | TRBJ1-4 | TRBV27 | CASKPNDRPATNEKLFF | TGTGCCAGCAAGCCCAATGACAGGCCGGCAACTAATGAAAAACTGTTTTTT
few | TRBD2 | TRBJ2-7 | TRBV12-3/TRBV12-4 | CASSRLAGTLNYEQYF | TGTGCCAGCAGTCGACTAGCGGGGACCCTTAACTACGAGCAGTACTTC
NA | NA | TRBJ1-1 | TRBV2 | CASTRGRILTEAFF | TGTGCCAGCACCCGGGGGCGCATCCTCACTGAAGCTTTCTTT
many | NA | TRBJ2-1 | TRBV10-1 | CASSESGLASLNEQFF | TGCGCCAGCAGTGAGTCCGGTCTAGCAAGTCTGAATGAGCAGTTCTTC
NA | TRBD2 | TRBJ2-1 | TRBV11-1 | CASSLLLAGGVHEQFF | TGTGCCAGCAGCTTATTACTAGCGGGTGGAGTGCATGAGCAGTTCTTC
many | TRBD2 | TRBJ2-7 | TRBV12-3/TRBV12-4 | CASSPVAGSYEQYF | TGTGCCAGCAGCCCCGTAGCGGGATCCTACGAGCAGTACTTC
NA | NA | TRBJ2-1 | TRBV9 | CASSVGEGSYNEQFF | TGTGCCAGCAGCGTAGGAGAAGGCTCCTACAATGAGCAGTTCTTC
few | TRBD2 | TRBJ2-1 | TRBV20-1 | CSAAGGRALNEQFF | TGCAGTGCAGCGGGCGGGAGGGCCCTCAATGAGCAGTTCTTC
few | TRBD1 | TRBJ1-3 | TRBV6-5 | CASSYSTGDRGRNTIYF | TGTGCCAGCAGTTACTCGACCGGGGACAGGGGCAGAAACACCATATATTTT
few | NA | TRBJ1-2 | TRBV12-3/TRBV12-4 | CASSAGWFNYGYTF | TGTGCCAGCAGCGCAGGCTGGTTTAACTATGGCTACACCTTC
NA | TRBD2 | TRBJ2-1 | TRBV20-1 | CSAIDSMTSGGAGMDEQFF | TGCAGTGCTATTGACAGCATGACTAGCGGGGGGGCCGGGATGGATGAGCAGTTCTTC
NA | NA | TRBJ2-7 | TRBV5-1 | CASSLDQLFAGQHTYEQYF | TGCGCCAGCAGCTTGGACCAACTTTTTGCGGGACAGCATACCTACGAGCAGTACTTC
many | TRBD1 | TRBJ1-5 | TRBV12-3/TRBV12-4 | CASRPGQGYQPQHF | TGTGCCAGCAGACCGGGACAGGGGTATCAGCCCCAGCATTTT
NA | TRBD2 | TRBJ2-1 | TRBV12-3/TRBV12-4 | CASSFQAGGPYNEQFF | TGTGCCAGCAGTTTTCAAGCGGGAGGGCCCTACAATGAGCAGTTCTTC
NA | NA | TRBJ1-1 | TRBV6-1 | CASRAGPRGNTEAFF | TGTGCCAGCAGGGCCGGGCCCCGGGGGAACACTGAAGCTTTCTTT
few | TRBD2 | TRBJ2-7 | TRBV7-2 | CASSLMGGTLFSYEQYF | TGTGCCAGCAGCTTAATGGGGGGGACTCTTTTCTCCTACGAGCAGTACTTC
few | NA | TRBJ2-5 | TRBV9 | CASSVAGLQETQYF | TGTGCCAGCAGCGTAGCGGGACTCCAAGAGACCCAGTACTTC
NA | NA | TRBJ1-1 | TRBV21-1 | CASSIGTALF | TGTGCCAGCAGCATCGGGACAGCTCTGTTT
NA | TRBD2 | TRBJ2-1 | TRBV7-2 | CASSLRLARDNEQFF | TGTGCCAGCAGCTTAAGACTAGCGCGCGACAATGAGCAGTTCTTC
NA | NA | TRBJ2-1 | TRBV9 | CASSPLGGREQFF | TGTGCCAGCAGTCCCCTGGGGGGAAGGGAGCAGTTCTTC
many | NA | TRBJ2-7 | TRBV29-1 | CSVEDNTAYEQYF | TGCAGCGTTGAAGACAATACTGCCTACGAGCAGTACTTC
NA | NA | TRBJ1-4 | TRBV24-1 | CATSDSGIPEKLFF | TGTGCCACCAGTGATTCCGGAATCCCTGAAAAACTGTTTTTT
NA | NA | TRBJ2-7 | TRBV28 | CASSLGGALEQYF | TGTGCCAGCAGTTTAGGGGGGGCCCTCGAGCAGTACTTC
few | TRBD1 | TRBJ1-4 | TRBV2 | CASSLTGVANEKLFF | TGTGCCAGCAGCCTTACAGGGGTGGCTAATGAAAAACTGTTTTTT
few | TRBD1 | TRBJ2-7 | TRBV24-1 | CATSGRTGDQYF | TGTGCCACCAGTGGAAGGACAGGGGATCAGTACTTC
few | NA | TRBJ1-5 | TRBV4-1 | CASSQWGSGNQPQHF | TGCGCCAGCAGCCAGTGGGGTTCGGGGAATCAGCCCCAGCATTTT
NA | TRBD2 | TRBJ2-1 | TRBV28 | CASSFSGGAGLYSEQFF | TGTGCCAGCAGTTTCAGCGGGGGGGCGGGCCTTTATAGTGAGCAGTTCTTC